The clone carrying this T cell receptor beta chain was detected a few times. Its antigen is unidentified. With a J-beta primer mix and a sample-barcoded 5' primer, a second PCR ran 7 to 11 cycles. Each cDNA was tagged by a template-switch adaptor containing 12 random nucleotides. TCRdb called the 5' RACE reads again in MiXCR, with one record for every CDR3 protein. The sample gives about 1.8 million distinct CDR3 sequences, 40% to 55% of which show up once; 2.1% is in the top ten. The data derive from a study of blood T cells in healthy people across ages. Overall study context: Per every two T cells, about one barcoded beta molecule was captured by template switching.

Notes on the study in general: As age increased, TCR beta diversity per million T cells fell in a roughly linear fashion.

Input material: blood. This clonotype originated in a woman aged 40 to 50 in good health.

This chain's CDR3 is CASSLGGTRQYNEQFF. Here the CDR3 DNA reads TGTGCCAGCAGTTTAGGAGGGACTAGGCAGTACAATGAGCAGTTCTTC. The chain carries TRBV12-3 or TRBV12-4 and TRBJ2-1, with 8 bases that match TRBD2. The V segment lost 1 base and the J segment 4 bases; nucleotides outside the gene matches: 6. This CDR3 spans 16 amino acids.